A selection of T cell receptor beta chains follows, all from one sample in a study of blood T cell repertoires in COVID-19. Sequenced by immunoSEQ multiplex PCR; TCRdb stores in-frame clones only, minus some. Of around 60,000 clones listed, over 70% were seen once; the top ten hold around 30%. Sequenced input: peripheral blood. The origin of the receptors is a human donor in a cohort sampled during active COVID-19. Both conserved end residues are part of each CDR3. The D gene is left open where the match is weak. The size field is filled for only some rows; it gives once, few, many or a size class.

J | size | V | D | CDR3 | DNA
TRBJ1-1 | . | TRBV18 | . | CASSPLGAMNTEAFF | TGTGCCAGCTCACCGCTTGGGGCTATGAACACTGAAGCTTTCTTT
TRBJ2-5 | once | TRBV10-1 | . | CASSVGGGRGETQYF | TGCGCCAGCAGTGTTGGCGGGGGCCGGGGAGAGACCCAGTACTTC
TRBJ2-7 | . | TRBV7-8 | TRBD1 | CASSPRTGRDVEQYF | TGTGCCAGCAGCCCTAGGACAGGGCGGGATGTCGAGCAGTACTTC
TRBJ2-1 | once | TRBV7-9 | . | CASNPAAGAYFGNEQFF | TGTGCCAGCAATCCGGCGGCGGGGGCTTATTTTGGTAATGAGCAGTTCTTC
TRBJ1-4 | few | TRBV5-1 | . | CASSRDTSNEKLFF | TGCGCCAGCAGCAGGGACACATCTAATGAAAAACTGTTTTTT
TRBJ1-5 | . | TRBV27 | . | CASSERTASAGQPQHF | TGTGCCAGCAGTGAAAGGACCGCTTCGGCGGGTCAGCCCCAGCATTTT
TRBJ2-3 | few | TRBV15 | TRBD2 | CATSRKAGGGTTDTQYF | TGTGCCACCAGCAGAAAAGCGGGAGGAGGGACAACAGATACGCAGTATTTT
TRBJ1-5 | . | TRBV5-1 | . | CASSLGGRNQPQHF | TGCGCCAGCAGCCTGGGAGGTCGCAATCAGCCCCAGCATTTT
TRBJ1-1 | once | TRBV3-1/TRBV3-2 | . | CASSQDLGGAFF | TGTGCCAGCAGCCAAGATCTCGGAGGAGCTTTCTTT
TRBJ2-3 | . | TRBV9 | TRBD2 | CASSVATSGVSTDTQYF | TGTGCCAGCAGCGTAGCGACTAGCGGGGTTAGCACAGATACGCAGTATTTT
TRBJ2-1 | . | TRBV5-4 | TRBD2 | CASSLGGAGGPNEQFF | TGTGCCAGCAGCTTGGGTGGTGCGGGAGGGCCCAATGAGCAGTTCTTC
TRBJ2-1 | . | TRBV6-1 | . | CASSEAPQAPDNEQFF | TGTGCCAGCAGTGAAGCGCCCCAGGCCCCCGACAATGAGCAGTTCTTC
TRBJ1-1 | few | TRBV4-2 | . | CASTQRGHLNTEAFF | TGTGCCAGCACCCAACGGGGACATTTGAACACTGAAGCTTTCTTT
TRBJ1-3 | few | TRBV7-2 | . | CASSLRQGNTIYF | TGTGCCAGCAGCTTGAGACAGGGAAACACCATATATTTT
TRBJ2-1 | . | TRBV21-1 | . | CASSKEESADEQFF | TGTGCCAGCAGCAAAGAAGAGAGCGCAGATGAGCAGTTCTTC
TRBJ2-3 | once | TRBV28 | TRBD2 | CASRRGGADTQYF | TGTGCCAGCAGACGGGGGGGCGCAGATACGCAGTATTTT
TRBJ2-1 | medium-sized | TRBV12-3/TRBV12-4 | . | CASSLGSYNEQFF | TGTGCCAGCAGTTTAGGTAGCTACAATGAGCAGTTCTTC
TRBJ1-1 | . | TRBV9 | . | CASSVAAWGEAFF | TGTGCCAGCAGCGTAGCCGCGTGGGGAGAGGCTTTCTTT
TRBJ1-5 | . | TRBV18 | . | CASSPLTHQPQHF | TGTGCCAGCTCACCACTCACACATCAGCCCCAGCATTTT
TRBJ1-1 | . | TRBV14 | . | CASKSRKNTEAFF | TGTGCCAGCAAATCGCGGAAGAACACTGAAGCTTTCTTT
TRBJ2-2 | . | TRBV3-1/TRBV3-2 | TRBD1 | CASSRPPRTGNTGELFF | TGTGCCAGCAGCCGCCCCCCCCGGACAGGGAACACCGGGGAGCTGTTTTTT
TRBJ2-1 | . | TRBV5-5 | TRBD1 | CASSPGTGGSGEQFF | TGTGCCAGCAGTCCCGGGACAGGGGGTTCGGGTGAGCAGTTCTTC
TRBJ1-3 | . | TRBV2 | . | CASGDGGGNTIYF | TGTGCCAGCGGGGACGGGGGAGGAAACACCATATATTTT
TRBJ2-4 | . | TRBV4-3 | TRBD2 | CASSQDRGGDFQYF | TGCGCCAGCAGCCAAGATCGCGGGGGTGATTTTCAGTACTTC
TRBJ2-7 | few | TRBV29-1 | TRBD1 | CSARTGGIYEQYF | TGCAGCGCCCGGACAGGGGGGATCTACGAGCAGTACTTC
TRBJ2-5 | once | TRBV7-2 | TRBD1 | CASSPRQGWGETQYF | TGTGCCAGCAGCCCCAGACAGGGGTGGGGAGAGACCCAGTACTTC
TRBJ1-1 | . | TRBV18 | TRBD1 | CASSPVRGTENTEAFF | TGTGCCAGCTCACCGGTGAGAGGGACAGAGAACACTGAAGCTTTCTTT
TRBJ2-5 | few | TRBV3-1/TRBV3-2 | . | CASSQERVLETQYF | TGTGCCAGCAGCCAAGAGAGAGTGTTAGAGACCCAGTACTTC
TRBJ1-2 | . | TRBV19 | . | CASTVQESYGYTF | TGTGCCAGTACCGTACAGGAGAGCTATGGCTACACCTTC
TRBJ2-3 | . | TRBV2 | . | CASGSAQLRTDTQYF | TGTGCCAGCGGCTCGGCCCAACTAAGAACAGATACGCAGTATTTT
TRBJ2-7 | . | TRBV2 | . | CASRYREIYEQYF | TGTGCCAGCAGGTACAGGGAAATCTACGAGCAGTACTTC
TRBJ2-2 | few | TRBV6-4 | TRBD1 | CASSPQGAGTGELFF | TGTGCCAGCAGCCCACAGGGGGCGGGGACCGGGGAGCTGTTTTTT
TRBJ1-1 | . | TRBV15 | . | CATSRDTGVATEAFF | TGTGCCACCAGCAGAGATACCGGGGTGGCCACTGAAGCTTTCTTT
TRBJ2-7 | . | TRBV7-3 | TRBD1 | CASSPGTGSAQYF | TGTGCCAGCAGCCCTGGGACAGGGAGCGCGCAGTACTTC
TRBJ1-5 | . | TRBV11-2 | . | CASSFLGANQPQHF | TGTGCCAGCAGCTTCCTAGGGGCCAATCAGCCCCAGCATTTT
TRBJ1-2 | . | TRBV7-2 | TRBD1 | CASSSSYRGEGGYTF | TGTGCCAGCAGCTCCTCTTACAGGGGAGAAGGGGGCTACACCTTC
TRBJ2-7 | . | TRBV18 | TRBD1 | CASSQGQGPYEQYF | TGTGCCAGCTCACAAGGACAGGGCCCCTACGAGCAGTACTTC
TRBJ2-7 | . | TRBV6-5 | TRBD2 | CASSETSGSHEQYF | TGTGCCAGCAGCGAGACTAGCGGGAGCCACGAGCAGTACTTC
TRBJ2-7 | . | TRBV11-3 | TRBD1 | CASSRTGRPYEQYF | TGTGCCAGCAGCAGGACAGGGCGCCCCTACGAGCAGTACTTC
TRBJ2-2 | . | TRBV11-2 | TRBD2 | CASSLAKGLAGGGTGELFF | TGTGCCAGCAGCTTAGCCAAGGGACTAGCGGGGGGCGGAACCGGGGAGCTGTTTTTT